The text below deals with one T cell receptor beta chain. Its antigen is as yet unknown. Germline V CDR1 and CDR2: LGHDT, YNNKEL (reference sequence). Trimming stripped 1 base from V and 3 bases from J, with 7 bases between. The CDR3 length is 14 residues. The data were obtained in a study of blood T cells in healthy people across ages. A J-beta primer mix and a sample-barcoded 5' primer were used in a second PCR of roughly 7 to 12 cycles. Each CDR3 protein is one row after TCRdb ran MiXCR on the 5' RACE reads. The sample consists of 1.5 million to 2 million distinct CDR3 sequences, about 49% of them appearing once. Study-wide findings and caveats: Donors of long life had a larger count of naive CD4+ cells and greater diversity than aged donors.

The sequence derives from a woman between 35 and 50 years old in good health. The V call is TRBV3-1, the J call TRBJ1-5, with D uncertain. Sequencing was done on a sample of blood. The CDR3 coding sequence is TGTGCCAGCAGCCAAGGATTGAACAATCAGCCCCAGCATTTT. The encoded protein is CASSQGLNNQPQHF.